The rows below give T cell receptor beta chains drawn from one sample of a study of molecular identifiers for immune sequencing clone quantification. TCRdb reprocessed the PCR reads via MiXCR and lists one record per CDR3 protein. The sample shows 550,000 to 750,000 distinct CDR3 sequences, roughly 21% of them seen only once. The sequenced sample was naive CD8+ T cells from blood, with Jurkat cell RNA spiked in. The receptors originated from a human donor in good health. Some libraries in this study had Jurkat cell RNA spiked in. Both conserved end residues are part of each CDR3. D genes are given only for firm matches. Clone sizes are given selectively: once, few, many, or a class where the clone is expanded.

V: TRBV7-9
size: many
J: TRBJ2-3
D: TRBD1
CDR3: CASSSTGDTDTQYF
DNA: TGTGCCAGCAGCTCTACAGGGGACACAGATACGCAGTATTTT

V: TRBV7-9
size: many
J: TRBJ1-1
D: TRBD1
CDR3: CASSPVGTGRTEAFF
DNA: TGTGCCAGCAGCCCAGTCGGGACAGGGCGGACTGAAGCTTTCTTT

V: TRBV6-5
size: -
J: TRBJ2-1
D: -
CDR3: CASSNDRYSYNEQFF
DNA: TGTGCCAGCAGTAACGACAGGTACTCCTACAATGAGCAGTTCTTC

V: TRBV7-9
size: few
J: TRBJ2-1
D: -
CDR3: CASSLVSINEQFF
DNA: TGTGCCAGCAGCTTAGTCAGTATTAATGAGCAGTTCTTC

V: TRBV29-1
size: many
J: TRBJ1-1
D: -
CDR3: CSPEEGNGAEAFF
DNA: TGCAGCCCCGAGGAAGGGAACGGGGCTGAAGCTTTCTTT

V: TRBV15
size: -
J: TRBJ1-1
D: TRBD1
CDR3: CATSTGQGWTEAFF
DNA: TGTGCCACCAGCACCGGACAGGGTTGGACTGAAGCTTTCTTT

V: TRBV4-3
size: -
J: TRBJ2-1
D: TRBD2
CDR3: CASSQDLLAGDLVEFF
DNA: TGCGCCAGCAGCCAGGATCTACTAGCGGGAGACCTCGTGGAGTTCTTC

V: TRBV21-1
size: few
J: TRBJ2-7
D: -
CDR3: CASYTGQGGEQYF
DNA: TGTGCCAGCTATACGGGACAGGGAGGCGAGCAGTACTTC

V: TRBV7-7
size: -
J: TRBJ2-2
D: -
CDR3: CVSSLGTTNTGELFF
DNA: TGTGTCAGCAGCTTAGGGACGACGAACACCGGGGAGCTGTTTTTT

V: TRBV6-1
size: many
J: TRBJ2-3
D: TRBD1
CDR3: CASSEAAGGQDTDTQYF
DNA: TGTGCCAGCAGTGAAGCCGCAGGGGGTCAGGACACAGATACGCAGTATTTT

V: TRBV6-2/TRBV6-3
size: -
J: TRBJ2-7
D: TRBD1
CDR3: CASSYSADRGSYEQYF
DNA: TGTGCCAGCAGTTACTCGGCGGACAGGGGCTCCTACGAGCAGTACTTC

V: TRBV28
size: few
J: TRBJ1-5
D: TRBD1
CDR3: CASSKGLGQGAYINQPQHF
DNA: TGTGCCAGCAGTAAGGGGCTTGGACAGGGGGCTTATATCAATCAGCCCCAGCATTTT